This T cell receptor beta chain was found in a study of patients and donors after allogeneic stem cell transplantation. The CDR3 loop spans 16 amino acids. From germline, CDR1 is MDHEN and CDR2 SYDVKM. V was cut by 3 bases and J by 6 bases, with 17 bases left in between. Each CDR3 protein is one row after TCRdb ran MiXCR on the RT-PCR reads. The sample lists over 350,000 distinct CDR3 sequences; 15% to 20% were seen once. The gene calls are TRBV28 and TRBJ2-2; D could derive from TRBD1 or TRBD2 (5 bases each). Source material: blood, either unsorted or a sorted T cell fraction (not recorded which). The TCR originated in a human donor who was either an allogeneic HSCT recipient or a stem cell or donor lymphocyte infusion donor (not recorded which). It is not recorded whose cells these are; they may come from a transplant donor. The CDR3 DNA reads TGTGCCAGCAGTTTTGGGACGGCACCTCGGGCCGGGGAGCTGTTTTTT. Translating it yields CASSFGTAPRAGELFF.